The 25 T cell receptor beta chains reported below all come from one sample, sequenced in a study of read filtering for tumor transcriptome and immune sequencing (dated by TCRdb to about 2020). Sequencing relied on an Illumina HiSeq 4000. The Immunoverse kit was used to build TCR libraries from 400 to 500 ng RNA, with molecular barcoded adaptors covering alpha/delta and beta/gamma chains. TCRdb passed the public sequencing reads through fastp at Q25 and MiXCR, retaining productive beta sequences. Here each entry gathers all rows of one CDR3 protein and keeps the most common genes and DNA. The sample data list approximately 37,000 distinct CDR3 sequences, and approximately 14% of these were observed just once. Together, the top ten hold around 19% of the sample. Specimen: a population of CD138-negative cells sorted from bone marrow. In the paper's terms, the cell subset or site label means: bone marrow mononuclear cells depleted of CD138+ plasma/myeloma cells by negative magnetic selection. Receptor source: a donor at least 40 years old with multiple myeloma.

This clonotype was detected many times. The J gene is TRBJ2-7, the V gene TRBV7-2; TRBD1 matches 7 bases. Germline V gene lookup returns CDR1 SGHTA and CDR2 FQGNSA. The CDR3 length is 15 residues. V trimming: 5 bases; J trimming: 0 bases; junction bases outside the gene matches: 7. The CDR3 region has the DNA TGTGCCAGCAGCCCGCAACGACAGGGCTCCTACGAGCAGTACTTC. Residues: CASSPQRQGSYEQYF.

Only a few counts were recorded for this clonotype. This sequence joins TRBV20-1 and TRBJ1-6; D might be TRBD1 (5 bases). Trimming stripped 0 bases from V and 7 bases from J, with 13 bases between. CDR1 is DFQATT and CDR2 is SNEGSKA in the germline V gene (reference sequence). The CDR3 totals 15 residues. This chain's CDR3 is CSARDPMGGNSPLHF. Here the CDR3 DNA reads TGCAGTGCTAGAGATCCTATGGGGGGGAATTCACCCCTCCACTTT.

This clonotype was recorded many times. This chain connects TRBV3-1 to TRBJ2-5, with D tentatively TRBD1 (5 bases). The CDR3 totals 14 residues. Germline lookup yields CDR1 LGHDT and CDR2 YNNKEL (reference sequence). The V gene lost 4 bases and the J gene lost 6 bases, with 15 bases spanning the gap. The CDR3 is CASSLRQGVQTQYF. For the CDR3, the DNA is TGTGCCAGCAGCCTTAGACAAGGGGTACAGACCCAGTACTTC.

As to this clonotype: A single base separates this from a much larger clone, so it may be a read error. The V gene is TRBV29-1, the J gene TRBJ2-3, with TRBD2 matching 8 bases. Per germline, CDR1 SQVTM and CDR2 ANQGSEA. The V segment lost 6 bases and the J segment 4 bases; nucleotides outside the gene matches: 12. The CDR3 length is 15 residues. The CDR3: CSVTAQRGRADTQYF. The CDR3 DNA follows: TGCAGCGTGACGGCGCAGCGGGGGCGAGCAGATACGCAGTATTTT.

This clonotype was counted at least ten times. The V and J genes are TRBV20-1 and TRBJ1-2; D remains ambiguous. V gave up 3 bases and J gave up 1 base, with 18 bases separating them. This CDR3 has 16 residues. Germline V CDR1 and CDR2: DFQATT, SNEGSKA (reference sequence). For the CDR3, the DNA is TGCAGTGCTAGGGGAGGGAGAGCGTACGGTAACTATGGCTACACCTTC. As protein: CSARGGRAYGNYGYTF.

This clonotype showed up many times. The chain is built from TRBV6-2 or TRBV6-3 and TRBJ1-1; possibly TRBD1 for D (5 bases). Germline assignment: CDR1 MNHEY and CDR2 SVGEGT. CDR3 length: 11 residues. Trimming removed 2 bases at V and 8 bases at J, with 6 bases between. CDR3 in DNA: TGTGCCAGCAGTTACAGGGGCGAAGCTTTCTTT. It specifies CASSYRGEAFF.

This clonotype was counted a single time. A much larger clone is a single base away; this may be a read error. The V call is TRBV4-1, the J call TRBJ2-1, with D perhaps TRBD2 (5 bases). The CDR3 runs 16 residues. CDR1 and CDR2 from the germline V gene are MGHRA and YSYEKL. The CDR3 here is CASSQGRSGSYNEQLF. The CDR3 nucleotides are TGCGCCAGCAGCCAAGGCCGGAGCGGATCCTACAATGAGCAGCTCTTC.

Turning to this clonotype: One junction end does not reproduce the germline sequence, and a read error may be involved. The rearrangement links TRBV5-6 to TRBJ2-3, with D possibly TRBD2 on 5 matching bases. The CDR3 length is 16 residues. Germline CDR1 SGHDT, CDR2 YYEEEE. The CDR3 is CAGSFSYGVSTDTQYF. The CDR3, as DNA: TGTGCCGGCAGTTTTTCTTACGGGGTTAGCACAGATACGCAGTATTTT.

Ten or more counts support this clonotype. V and J are TRBV3-1 and TRBJ1-2, with D maybe TRBD1 (6 bases). Trimming removed 1 base from V and 10 bases from J, with 16 bases in between. Germline CDR1 and CDR2: LGHDT and YNNKEL (reference sequence). The CDR3 consists of 14 residues. The chain's CDR3 is CASSQGSGAQYYTF. CDR3 bases: TGTGCCAGCAGCCAAGGGTCAGGGGCCCAGTACTACACCTTC.

With regard to this clonotype: A much larger clone is a single base away; this may be a read error. V usage is TRBV20-1 and J usage is TRBJ2-1; 8 nucleotides match TRBD2. Trimming at V came to 0 bases and at J to 15 bases, leaving 19 bases not matched to a gene. This CDR3 is built from 16 residues. Germline V lookup: CDR1 DFQATT, CDR2 SNEGSKA (reference sequence). Here the CDR3 DNA reads TGCAGTGCTAGAGATCGGCTAGCGGGTCCCGCAAGGTACTTGTTCTTC. Translation gives CSARDRLAGPARYLFF.

This clonotype came up many times. V is TRBV20-1 and J is TRBJ2-7; D call uncertain. CDR3 size: 15 residues. The V end was cut by 0 bases, the J end by 6 bases, with 18 bases between. Per germline, CDR1 DFQATT and CDR2 SNEGSKA (reference sequence). The DNA of the CDR3 is TGCAGTGCTAGAGATAATAGGGCGTCCGTACGCGAGCAGTACTTC. It is translated as CSARDNRASVREQYF.

This clonotype was counted only a few times. A read error may account for a junction end that differs from germline. The chain uses TRBV18 and TRBJ2-4; the D call may be TRBD1 or TRBD2 (5 bases each). Germline loops: CDR1 KGHSH, CDR2 LQKENI. The CDR3 loop spans 14 amino acids. The CDR3 sequence is CASSPQASQNIQYF. CDR3 nucleotide sequence: TGTGCCAGCTCCCCACAGGCTAGCCAGAACATTCAGTACTTC.

The genes are TRBV4-1 and TRBJ1-5, with 9 nucleotides matching TRBD1. V was clipped by 0 bases and J by 3 bases; unmatched bases: 6. Germline CDR1 MGHRA, CDR2 YSYEKL. There are 17 residues in the CDR3. The CDR3 sequence: CASSQEFGTGFNQPQHF. The CDR3 DNA reads as TGCGCCAGCAGCCAAGAGTTCGGGACAGGGTTCAATCAGCCCCAGCATTTT.

Of note for this clonotype: The likely explanation is a read error, given a far larger clone one base away. This chain uses TRBV7-7 with TRBJ2-1; D possibly corresponds to TRBD2 (5 bases). The CDR3 is 12 amino acids. CDR1 is SSHAT and CDR2 is FNYEAQ in the germline V gene (reference sequence). CDR3 DNA sequence: TGTGCCAGCAGCTTACGTCTAGCTTTGGAGCTCTTC. It yields the protein CASSLRLALELF. The full variable domain, its missing parts supplied by reference TRBV7-7 and TRBJ2-1, is GAGVSQSPRYKVTKRGQDVTLRCDPISSHATLYWYQQALGQGPEFLTYFNYEAQPDKSGLPSDRFSAERPEGSISTLTIQRTEQRDSAMYRCASSLRLALELFGPGTRLTVL.

This clonotype was picked up many times. The genes are TRBV28 and TRBJ1-1, with TRBD1 identical over 9 bases. V lost 6 bases, J lost 7 bases, and 9 bases stayed unmatched. Germline V lookup: CDR1 MDHEN, CDR2 SYDVKM. The CDR3 covers 14 residues. DNA for the CDR3: TGTGCCAGCAGCTCCCGGGACAGGGTCTTTGAAGCTTTCTTT. This encodes CASSSRDRVFEAFF.

This clonotype showed up many times. The rearrangement joins TRBV3-1 to TRBJ1-5; D is unclear. V was clipped by 3 bases and J by 4 bases, with 4 bases between them. The CDR3 is 12 residues long. Germline V lookup: CDR1 LGHDT, CDR2 YNNKEL (reference sequence). Here the CDR3 reads CASSHRNQPQHF. CDR3 sequence (DNA): TGTGCCAGCAGCCACCGGAATCAGCCCCAGCATTTT.

This chain uses TRBV5-1 with TRBJ2-2; 8 bases map to TRBD1. V gave up 2 bases and J gave up 5 bases; unmatched junction bases: 5. In germline, CDR1 is SGHRS, CDR2 YFSETQ. The CDR3 has 15 residues. The CDR3 DNA reads as TGCGCCAGCAGCTTAAGGACAGGGAATACCGGGGAGCTGTTTTTT. Translation gives CASSLRTGNTGELFF.

This clonotype was recorded a few times. J is TRBJ2-7 and V is TRBV20-1; D gene uncertain. The V gene lost 0 bases and the J gene lost 0 bases, with 12 bases spanning the gap. Germline assignment: CDR1 DFQATT and CDR2 SNEGSKA (reference sequence). This CDR3 contains 15 residues. The CDR3 loop is CSARDFAESSYEQYF. The CDR3 nucleotides are TGCAGTGCTAGAGATTTTGCGGAGAGCTCCTACGAGCAGTACTTC.

There are many counts of this clonotype. Written as DNA, the CDR3 is TGCAGCGTTGAAGATCGGACAGGGGTTGAAGCTTTCTTT. Translated, it gives CSVEDRTGVEAFF. The chain uses TRBV29-1 and TRBJ1-1; 9 bases match TRBD1. V shed 0 bases and J 7 bases; nucleotides not matched to a gene: 3. The CDR3 contains 13 residues. Germline V gives CDR1 SQVTM, CDR2 ANQGSEA. Based on the CDR3 plus reference TRBV29-1 and TRBJ1-1, the full variable domain is SAVISQKPSRDICQRGTSLTIQCQVDSQVTMMFWYRQQPGQSLTLIATANQGSEATYESGFVIDKFPISRPNLTFSTLTVSNMSPEDSSIYLCSVEDRTGVEAFFGQGTRLTVV.

The chain recombines TRBV30 with TRBJ2-6, with D possibly matching TRBD1 (7 bases). Trimming left V 4 bases short and J 1 base short, with 23 bases between. The CDR3 extends over 19 amino acids. Germline CDR1 GTSNPN, CDR2 SVGIG (reference sequence). The CDR3 coding sequence is TGTGCCTGGAAACTAAAGGGGGGACAGAGCCTATCTGGGGCCAACGTCCTGACTTTC. Amino acids: CAWKLKGGQSLSGANVLTF.

The table lists this clonotype with many counts. The V call is TRBV11-2, the J call TRBJ2-5; D is unresolved. The CDR3 has 13 residues. V was pared by 5 bases and J by 0 bases, with 7 bases between. CDR1 SGHAT and CDR2 FQNNGV come from the germline V gene. The CDR3 nucleotides are TGTGCCAGCAGCCAAAACAACCAAGAGACCCAGTACTTC. Its protein product is CASSQNNQETQYF.

This clonotype was recorded many times. The chain uses TRBV7-2 and TRBJ2-5; D is unclear. Germline V gene lookup returns CDR1 SGHTA and CDR2 FQGNSA. V gave up 5 bases and J gave up 0 bases, with 10 bases separating them. The CDR3 covers 14 residues. The DNA of the CDR3 is TGTGCCAGCAGCAACTCCGGCCACCAAGAGACCCAGTACTTC. Translating gives CASSNSGHQETQYF.

This clonotype has ten or more counts. This chain connects TRBV7-9 to TRBJ1-6; TRBD1 aligns across 9 bases. J was trimmed by 9 bases and V by 1 base; bases with no gene match: 7. The V gene's germline CDR1 is SEHNR and CDR2 FQNEAQ (reference sequence). The CDR3 spans 16 residues. The CDR3 nucleotides read TGTGCCAGCAGCTTAGGTCCGGACAGGGGTTCTTCACCCCTCCACTTT. Its translation is CASSLGPDRGSSPLHF.

The sample holds a few counts of this clonotype. No conserved phenylalanine or tryptophan is present at the end of the CDR3, so a read error is the likely explanation. The DNA is left out, because the CDR3 cannot be placed on it with certainty; the CDR3 is given as TCRdb lists it. The chain employs TRBV11-2 and TRBJ2-1. The CDR3 is made up of 14 amino acids, end residues included. Germline CDR1 SGHAT, CDR2 FQNNGV. The CDR3 protein is CASSLAPRYNERFL.

To note about this clonotype: A far larger clone is one base from this, pointing to a likely read error. J is TRBJ1-4 and V is TRBV12-3 or TRBV12-4; 7 bases align to TRBD1. The CDR3 has 12 residues. The CDR3 bases are TGTGCCAGCAGCTTCAGGGGGGATACGCGGTATTTT. Translation gives CASSFRGDTRYF.